The rows below give T cell receptor beta chains drawn from one sample of a study of human T cells and chemical hapten exposure. Each CDR3 protein gets one entry after TCRdb re-called the RACE reads with MiXCR. The table includes around 330,000 distinct CDR3 sequences, around 5.5% detected once. The specimen was whole blood, collected in connection with sensitization to the hapten diphenylcyclopropenone (DPC). The origin of the receptors is a woman younger than 30 with alopecia areata. Some clones in this sample may be carry-over from other donors' samples. Each CDR3 is given with its conserved first and last residue. The D gene is left open where the match is weak. The size field is filled for only some rows; it gives once, few, many or a size class.

cdr3_nt,cdr3_aa,v_call,clone_size,j_call,d_call,cdr3_length
TGTGCCAGCGGTAGGGAAGCTTTCTTT,CASGREAFF,TRBV6-2/TRBV6-3,many,TRBJ1-1,-,9
TGTGCCAGCAGCTTACAGGGGACTAGCGCAGAGACCCAGTACTTC,CASSLQGTSAETQYF,TRBV7-3,-,TRBJ2-5,TRBD2,15
TGTGCCAGCAGGACCATAAGGACAGGGACTAACCGGAATTCACCCCTCCACTTT,CASRTIRTGTNRNSPLHF,TRBV6-2/TRBV6-3,many,TRBJ1-6,TRBD1,18
TGTGCCAGCAGCTCCGGGACCTACGAGCAGTACTTC,CASSSGTYEQYF,TRBV7-9,many,TRBJ2-7,-,12
TGCGCCAGCGGTGTACAGAGAAACACCGGGGAGCTGTTTTTT,CASGVQRNTGELFF,TRBV5-1,-,TRBJ2-2,-,14
TGTGCTAGTGGTTTCGCGAGTGACACCATATATTTT,CASGFASDTIYF,TRBV12-5,few,TRBJ1-3,-,12
TGTGCCAGCAGTTACTCGAAGCTCTATCGATCCTTGTACGAGCAGTACTTC,CASSYSKLYRSLYEQYF,TRBV6-5,few,TRBJ2-7,-,17
TGTGCCAGCAGCTTAGATCGACGGGAACAGCCCCAGCATTTT,CASSLDRREQPQHF,TRBV11-2,-,TRBJ1-5,-,14
TGCAGCTCTCGCGACAGGGCCAACTATGGCTACACCTTC,CSSRDRANYGYTF,TRBV29-1,many,TRBJ1-2,TRBD1,13
TGCGCCAGCAGCTTGGTACCAGGGGCGCCTGAAGCTTTCTTT,CASSLVPGAPEAFF,TRBV5-1,-,TRBJ1-1,-,14
TGCGCCAGCAGCTTGACAGGGTCGGAAGATACGCAGTATTTT,CASSLTGSEDTQYF,TRBV5-1,-,TRBJ2-3,-,14
TGCGCCAGCAGCGCCGATGGGTTTAGTACTGAGCAGTTCTTC,CASSADGFSTEQFF,TRBV5-1,many,TRBJ2-1,-,14
TGTGCCACCAGCAGAGCCACCGGGGAGGGAGCAGATACGCAGTATTTT,CATSRATGEGADTQYF,TRBV15,few,TRBJ2-3,TRBD2,16
TGTGCCAGCGCCATGGTGGGGGGGAAGATAACTTTCTTT,CASAMVGGKITFF,TRBV6-5,-,TRBJ1-1,-,13
TGTGCCAGCAGCTTGAGGGGCGGCTACCAGCCCCAGCATTTT,CASSLRGGYQPQHF,TRBV5-5,few,TRBJ1-5,-,14
TGTGCCGCAAGGACAGGGGCGAGCACCGGGGAGCTGTTTTTT,CAARTGASTGELFF,TRBV10-3,many,TRBJ2-2,TRBD1,14